The 2 T cell receptor beta chains below come from one sample, sequenced in a study of T cell repertoires in cytomegalovirus infection. MiXCR, run by TCRdb on the reads, gives a single entry per CDR3 protein. The repertoire holds 600,000 to 800,000 distinct CDR3 sequences, with roughly 26% as singletons. Sequencing was performed on CD8+ T cells from PBMCs. These receptors were obtained from a human donor in good health (CMV status not recorded). Some clones in this sample may be carry-over from other donors' samples.

A word on this clonotype: At one of its ends the junction is not consistent with the germline gene, which may arise from a read error. The J gene is TRBJ2-5, the V gene TRBV7-9, with D tentatively TRBD2 (6 bases). The CDR3 has 14 residues. CDR1 SEHNR and CDR2 FQNEAQ come from the germline V gene (reference sequence). The CDR3 here is CANSLRDSKETQYF. The DNA for the CDR3 is TGTGCCAACAGCCTCCGGGACTCTAAAGAGACCCAGTACTTC. The full variable domain, with the rest looked up from reference TRBV7-9 and TRBJ2-5, is DTGVSQNPRHKITKRGQNVTFRCDPISEHNRLYWYRQTLGQGPEFLTYFQNEAQLEKSRLLSDRFSAERPKGSFSTLEIQRTEQGDSAMYLCANSLRDSKETQYFGPGTRLLVL.

The rearrangement joins TRBV29-1 to TRBJ2-7; D not certain. CDR3 size: 13 residues. The V end lost 5 bases, the J end lost 4 bases, and 15 bases lay between the germline ends. Germline lookup yields CDR1 SQVTM and CDR2 ANQGSEA. CDR3 region: CSVLAAQTYEQYF. CDR3 sequence (DNA): TGCAGCGTTTTAGCCGCCCAGACATACGAGCAGTACTTC.